What follows are 15 T cell receptor beta chains derived from one specimen sequenced in a study of blood T cell repertoires in COVID-19. Some clones are missing from TCRdb's copy, which holds only in-frame ones; the method was immunoSEQ multiplex PCR. The table records roughly 250,000 clones, approximately 90% of them present only once. Sequenced sample: PBMCs or T cells enriched from blood (not recorded which). The source is a woman between 40 and 55 years old with acute COVID-19.

The J gene is TRBJ1-1, the V gene TRBV6-5; D is undetermined. The V gene lost 8 bases and the J gene lost 0 bases, with 10 bases spanning the gap. The CDR3 length is 13 residues. Germline V gene data show CDR1 as MNHEY and CDR2 as SVGAGI. For the CDR3, the DNA is TGTGCCAGCGGCGGGAATCTGAACACTGAAGCTTTCTTT. Translation gives CASGGNLNTEAFF.

V usage is TRBV25-1 and J usage is TRBJ1-1; D unresolved. Germline V gene sequence: CDR1 MGHDK, CDR2 SYGVNS. Trimming pared 6 bases from V and 1 base from J, leaving 15 bases between. This CDR3 comprises 15 residues. CDR3 bases: TGTGCCAGCAGACGGGGTTTAAGCTCGAACACTGAAGCTTTCTTT. Its protein product is CASRRGLSSNTEAFF.

With respect to this clone: The sample carries other DNA sequences with the same CDR3. The chain couples TRBV28 to TRBJ2-1; 8 bases align to TRBD2. Germline lookup yields CDR1 MDHEN and CDR2 SYDVKM. Unmatched junction bases numbered 4, after V lost 5 bases and J lost 1 base. CDR3 length: 15 amino acids. CDR3 bases: TGTGCCAGCAGTACAAGCGGGAGTTCCTACAATGAGCAGTTCTTC. Translation: CASSTSGSSYNEQFF.

The gene calls are TRBV11-3 and TRBJ2-3, with D perhaps TRBD2 (6 bases). Germline assignment: CDR1 SGHNT and CDR2 YENEEA. CDR3 length equals 15 residues. The ends were cut back, 3 bases at V and 3 bases at J, with 13 bases in the middle. This chain's CDR3 is CASSLDKEGTDTQYF. Written as DNA, the CDR3 is TGTGCCAGCAGCTTGGACAAGGAGGGGACAGATACGCAGTATTTT.

The chain recombines TRBV2 with TRBJ2-2, with a tentative D call TRBD2 (5 bases). Trimming took 6 bases from V and 5 from J, leaving 13 bases between them. Germline V gene sequence: CDR1 SNHLY, CDR2 FYNNEI. The CDR3 covers 14 residues. CDR3 bases: TGTGCCAGCAGGTGGGGAGAGCTAACCGGGGAGCTGTTTTTT. This sequence encodes CASRWGELTGELFF.

J is TRBJ2-5 and V is TRBV24-1, with 10 bases matching TRBD1. The germline gives CDR1 KGHDR, CDR2 SFDVKD. The CDR3 sequence is 18 residues long. Germline trimming cut 5 bases from V and 5 bases from J; bases unmatched to any gene: 16. This CDR3 reads CATSGPPSGQGLHETQYF. The CDR3, as DNA: TGTGCCACCAGTGGCCCCCCATCGGGACAGGGGTTGCACGAGACCCAGTACTTC.

V usage is TRBV4-3 and J usage is TRBJ2-2; 7 bases align to TRBD2. Trimming took 4 bases from V and 6 from J; bases not matched to a gene: 11. CDR3 length equals 16 residues. Germline CDR1 and CDR2: LGHNA and YSLEER. CDR3 sequence: CASSRDRAAGAGELFF. CDR3 coding DNA: TGCGCCAGCAGCCGCGACCGGGCGGCGGGGGCCGGGGAGCTGTTTTTT.

The gene calls are TRBV23-1 and TRBJ2-7; 15 bases agree with TRBD2. TRBV23-1 is an open reading frame, and its role is uncertain. After removal of 0 bases from V and 4 bases from J, the junction contained 10 bases not matched to a gene. The CDR3 covers 19 residues. DNA for the CDR3: TGCGCCAGCAGTCAATCAATTCGTATCGGGACTAGCGGGAGGTACGAGCAGTACGTC. This encodes CASSQSIRIGTSGRYEQYV.

V and J are TRBV11-2 and TRBJ2-7, with 7 bases lining up with TRBD1. CDR1 is SGHAT and CDR2 is FQNNGV in the germline V gene. The CDR3 consists of 13 residues. The J segment lost 4 bases and the V segment lost 4 bases, leaving 4 bases of the junction unmatched. CDR3 region: CASSWTGGYEQYF. The CDR3 DNA reads as TGTGCCAGCAGCTGGACAGGTGGATACGAGCAGTACTTC. The full variable domain, its missing parts supplied by reference TRBV11-2 and TRBJ2-7, is EAGVAQSPRYKIIEKRQSVAFWCNPISGHATLYWYQQILGQGPKLLIQFQNNGVVDDSQLPKDRFSAERLKGVDSTLKIQPAKLEDSAVYLCASSWTGGYEQYFGPGTRLTVT.

The chain employs TRBV2 and TRBJ1-5; 7 bases are shared with TRBD1. Trimming cost V 5 bases and J 7 bases; bases outside gene matches: 5. The CDR3 covers 13 residues. Germline V CDR1 and CDR2: SNHLY, FYNNEI. CDR3 nucleotides: TGTGCCAGCAGTCCGACAGGGTTGCAGCCCCAGCATTTT. Amino acids: CASSPTGLQPQHF.

Details on this clone: Other DNA sequences in the same sample also yield this CDR3. The V call is TRBV19, the J call TRBJ2-3; possibly TRBD2 for D (6 bases). V lost 6 bases, J lost 0 bases, and 7 bases lay in between. The germline V gene encodes CDR1 LNHDA and CDR2 SQIVND (reference sequence). The CDR3 is made up of 13 amino acids. Here the CDR3 DNA reads TGTGCCAGTAGGGGGACTAGCACAGATACGCAGTATTTT. It yields the protein CASRGTSTDTQYF.

The chain links TRBV27 to TRBJ1-3; no reliable D call. V was cut by 6 bases and J by 2 bases, with 11 bases left in between. This CDR3 contains 14 residues. Germline-derived CDR1 and CDR2 are MNHEY and SMNVEV (reference sequence). CDR3 DNA sequence: TGTGCCAGCAGCGCTCTAGCTGCTGGAAACACCATATATTTT. Protein: CASSALAAGNTIYF.

The chain employs TRBV11-3 and TRBJ2-7; D gene uncertain. The CDR3 spans 14 residues. V was trimmed by 8 bases and J by 1 base, leaving 15 bases between them. Germline V gives CDR1 SGHNT, CDR2 YENEEA. CDR3 amino acids: CASSEHLESYEQYV. The CDR3 bases are TGTGCCAGCTCGGAGCACCTCGAGTCCTACGAGCAGTACGTC.

In its sample, this clone was seen once. The identical CDR3 is also encoded by other nucleotide sequences in the sample. This sequence joins TRBV5-1 and TRBJ2-1; the D is unclear. Trimming cost V 1 base and J 0 bases, with 8 bases left between them. This CDR3 has 15 residues. CDR1 is SGHRS and CDR2 is YFSETQ in the germline V gene. The CDR3 coding sequence is TGCGCCAGCAGCTTGACTGTAAGCTCCTACAATGAGCAGTTCTTC. It specifies CASSLTVSSYNEQFF.

The J gene is TRBJ1-1, the V gene TRBV12-3 or TRBV12-4; TRBD1 might be the D (6 bases). The CDR3 length is 13 residues. Between the trimmed V and J ends, which lost 6 bases and 1 base, there was a span of 9 bases. CDR3 DNA: TGTGCCAGCAGCGTGACAGGGAACACTGAAGCTTTCTTT. It translates to CASSVTGNTEAFF.